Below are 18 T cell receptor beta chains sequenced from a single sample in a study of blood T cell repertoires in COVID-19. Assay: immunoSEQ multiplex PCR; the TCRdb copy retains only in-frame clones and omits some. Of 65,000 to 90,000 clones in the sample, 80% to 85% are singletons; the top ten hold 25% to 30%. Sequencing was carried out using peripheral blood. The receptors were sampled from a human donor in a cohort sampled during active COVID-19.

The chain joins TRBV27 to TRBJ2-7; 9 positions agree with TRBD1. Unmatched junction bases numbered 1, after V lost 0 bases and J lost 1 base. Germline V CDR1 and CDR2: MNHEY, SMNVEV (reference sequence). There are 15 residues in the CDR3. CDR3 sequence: CASSLSTGGSYEQYF. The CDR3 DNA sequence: TGTGCCAGCAGTTTATCGACAGGGGGGTCCTACGAGCAGTACTTC.

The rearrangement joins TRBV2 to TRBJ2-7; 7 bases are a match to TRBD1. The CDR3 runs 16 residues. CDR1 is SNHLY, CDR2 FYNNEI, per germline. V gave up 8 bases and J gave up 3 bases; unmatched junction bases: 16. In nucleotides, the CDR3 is TGTGCCAGCGGGAGAGCAACCGGGTACAGGGGCTACGAGCAGTACTTC. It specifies CASGRATGYRGYEQYF.

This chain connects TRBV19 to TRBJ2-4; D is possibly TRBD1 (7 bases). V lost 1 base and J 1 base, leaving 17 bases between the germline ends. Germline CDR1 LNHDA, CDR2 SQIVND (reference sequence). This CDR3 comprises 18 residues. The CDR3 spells CASSIGGTDPYAKNIQYF. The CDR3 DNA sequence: TGTGCCAGTAGTATAGGCGGGACAGACCCGTACGCCAAAAACATTCAGTACTTC.

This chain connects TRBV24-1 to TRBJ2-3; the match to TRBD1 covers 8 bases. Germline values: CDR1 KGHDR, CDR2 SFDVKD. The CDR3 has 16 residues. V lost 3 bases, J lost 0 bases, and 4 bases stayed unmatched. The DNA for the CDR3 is TGTGCCACCAGTGATATCGGACAGGGAAGCACAGATACGCAGTATTTT. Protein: CATSDIGQGSTDTQYF.

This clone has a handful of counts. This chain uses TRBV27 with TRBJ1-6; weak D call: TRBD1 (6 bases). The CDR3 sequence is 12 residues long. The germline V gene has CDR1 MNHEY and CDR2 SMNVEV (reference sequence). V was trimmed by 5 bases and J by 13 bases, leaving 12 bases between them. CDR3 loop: CASSPLRGPLHF. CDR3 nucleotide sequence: TGTGCCAGCAGTCCCCTAAGGGGGCCCCTCCACTTT.

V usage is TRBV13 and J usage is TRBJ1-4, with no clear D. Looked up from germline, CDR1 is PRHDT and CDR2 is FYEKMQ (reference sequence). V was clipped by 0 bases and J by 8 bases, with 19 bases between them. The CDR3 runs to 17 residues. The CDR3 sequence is CASSLGRAELRREKLFF. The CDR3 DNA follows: TGTGCCAGCAGCTTAGGGCGAGCGGAGCTGAGGCGGGAAAAACTGTTTTTT.

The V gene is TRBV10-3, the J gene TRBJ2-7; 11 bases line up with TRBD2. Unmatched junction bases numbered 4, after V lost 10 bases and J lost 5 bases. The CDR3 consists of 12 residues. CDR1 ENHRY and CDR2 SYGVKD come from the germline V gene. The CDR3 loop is CATGLAANEQYF. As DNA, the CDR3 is TGTGCCACGGGACTAGCGGCCAACGAGCAGTACTTC.

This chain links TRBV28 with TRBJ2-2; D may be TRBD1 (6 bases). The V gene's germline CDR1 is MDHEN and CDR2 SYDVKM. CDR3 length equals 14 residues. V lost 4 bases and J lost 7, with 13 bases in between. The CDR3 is CASSYYRDVGELFF. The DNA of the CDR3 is TGTGCCAGCAGTTACTACAGGGATGTCGGGGAGCTGTTTTTT.

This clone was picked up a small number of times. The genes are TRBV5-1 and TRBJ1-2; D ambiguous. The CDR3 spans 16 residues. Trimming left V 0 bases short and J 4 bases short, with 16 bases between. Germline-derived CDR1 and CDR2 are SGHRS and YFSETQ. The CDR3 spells CASSLAFANQAYGYTF. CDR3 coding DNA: TGCGCCAGCAGCTTGGCCTTTGCAAACCAGGCCTATGGCTACACCTTC.

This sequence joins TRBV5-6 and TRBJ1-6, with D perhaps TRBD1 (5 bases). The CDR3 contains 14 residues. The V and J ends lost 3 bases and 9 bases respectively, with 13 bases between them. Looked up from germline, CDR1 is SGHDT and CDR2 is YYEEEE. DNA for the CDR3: TGTGCCAGCAGCTCGGGGGGAAGAGGTTCACCCCTCCACTTT. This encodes CASSSGGRGSPLHF.

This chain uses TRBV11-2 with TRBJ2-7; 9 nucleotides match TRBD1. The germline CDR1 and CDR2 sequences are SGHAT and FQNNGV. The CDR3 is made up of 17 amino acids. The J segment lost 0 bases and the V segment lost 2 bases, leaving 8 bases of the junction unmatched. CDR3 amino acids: CASSLRAGTGSSYEQYF. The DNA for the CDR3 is TGTGCCAGCAGCTTAAGGGCCGGGACAGGGAGCTCCTACGAGCAGTACTTC.

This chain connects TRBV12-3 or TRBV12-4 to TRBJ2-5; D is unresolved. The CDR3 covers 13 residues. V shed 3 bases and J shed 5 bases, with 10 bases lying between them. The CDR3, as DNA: TGTGCCAGCAGTTTGAATCGGGTCGAGACCCAGTACTTC. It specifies CASSLNRVETQYF.

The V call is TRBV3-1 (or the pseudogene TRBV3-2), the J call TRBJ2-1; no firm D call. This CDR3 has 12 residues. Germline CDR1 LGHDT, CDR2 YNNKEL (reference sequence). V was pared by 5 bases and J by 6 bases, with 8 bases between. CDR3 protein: CASSDEVNEQFF. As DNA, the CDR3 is TGTGCCAGCAGCGACGAGGTCAATGAGCAGTTCTTC.

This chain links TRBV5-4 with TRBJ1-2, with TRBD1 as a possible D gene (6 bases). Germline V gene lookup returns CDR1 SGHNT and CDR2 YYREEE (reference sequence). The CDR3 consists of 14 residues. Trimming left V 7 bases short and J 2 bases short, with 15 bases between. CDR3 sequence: CASSVQGENYGYTF. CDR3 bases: TGTGCCAGCTCCGTACAGGGCGAGAACTATGGCTACACCTTC.

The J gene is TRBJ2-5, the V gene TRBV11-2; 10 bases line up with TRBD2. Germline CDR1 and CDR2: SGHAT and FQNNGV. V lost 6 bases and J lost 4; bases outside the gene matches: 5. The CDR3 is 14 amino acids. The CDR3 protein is CASSPRLAGETQYF. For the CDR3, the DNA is TGTGCCAGCAGTCCCCGACTAGCGGGAGAGACCCAGTACTTC.

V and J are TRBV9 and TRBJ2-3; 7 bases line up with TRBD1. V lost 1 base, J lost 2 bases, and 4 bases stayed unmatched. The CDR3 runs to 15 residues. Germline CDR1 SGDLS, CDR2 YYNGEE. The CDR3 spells CASSVSGQHTDTQYF. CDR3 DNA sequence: TGTGCCAGCAGCGTATCGGGACAGCACACAGATACGCAGTATTTT.

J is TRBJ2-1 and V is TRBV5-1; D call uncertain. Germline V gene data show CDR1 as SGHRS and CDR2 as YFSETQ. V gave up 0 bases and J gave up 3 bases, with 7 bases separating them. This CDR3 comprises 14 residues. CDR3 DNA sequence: TGCGCCAGCAGCTTGGCCTCCTTCTACAATGAGCAGTTCTTC. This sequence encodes CASSLASFYNEQFF.

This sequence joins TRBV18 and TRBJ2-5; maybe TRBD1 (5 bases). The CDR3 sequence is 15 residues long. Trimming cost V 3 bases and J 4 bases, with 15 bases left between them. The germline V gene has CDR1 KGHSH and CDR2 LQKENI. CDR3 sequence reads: CASSPGFQGIETQYF. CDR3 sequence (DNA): TGTGCCAGCTCACCGGGGTTCCAGGGCATAGAGACCCAGTACTTC. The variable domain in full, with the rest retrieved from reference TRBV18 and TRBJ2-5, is NAGVMQNPRHLVRRRGQEARLRCSPMKGHSHVYWYRQLPEEGLKFMVYLQKENIIDESGMPKERFSAEFPKEGPSILRIQQVVRGDSAAYFCASSPGFQGIETQYFGPGTRLLVL.